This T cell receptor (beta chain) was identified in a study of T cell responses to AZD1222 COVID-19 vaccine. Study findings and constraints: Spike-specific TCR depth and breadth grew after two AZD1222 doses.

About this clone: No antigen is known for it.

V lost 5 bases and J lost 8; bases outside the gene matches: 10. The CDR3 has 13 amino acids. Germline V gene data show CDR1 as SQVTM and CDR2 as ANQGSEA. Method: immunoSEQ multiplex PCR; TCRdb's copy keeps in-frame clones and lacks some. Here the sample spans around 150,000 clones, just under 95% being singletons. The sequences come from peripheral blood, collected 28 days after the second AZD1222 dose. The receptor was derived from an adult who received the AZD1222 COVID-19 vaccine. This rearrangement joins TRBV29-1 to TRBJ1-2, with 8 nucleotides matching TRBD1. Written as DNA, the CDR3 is TGCAGCGTTCGGCCCCCAGGGGGCTACGGCTACACCTTC. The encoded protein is CSVRPPGGYGYTF.